These 7 T cell receptor beta chains share one sample of origin, sequenced in a study of CD8+ T cells in alopecia areata. TCR sequencing used cDNA made by reverse transcription of extracted RNA. Clones were sequenced by immunoSEQ multiplex PCR, and TCRdb holds only the in-frame ones, with some missing. The sample lists more than 100,000 clones, approximately 84% occurring once. Regarding treatment: oral pan-JAK inhibitor, 5-10 mg twice daily. Sequencing was performed on CD8+ T cells sorted from blood, taken around week 34, from a patient treated with tofacitinib. The receptor set was obtained from a human donor with alopecia areata.

This clone was seen a handful of times. This sequence joins TRBV7-9 and TRBJ2-4; weak D call: TRBD1 (6 bases). V lost 5 bases to trimming and J lost 2 bases, with 13 bases between them. The CDR3 is made up of 15 amino acids. CDR1 SEHNR and CDR2 FQNEAQ come from the germline V gene (reference sequence). DNA of the CDR3: TGTGCCAGCAGCGAAACGGACAGACCCAAAAACATTCAGTACTTC. This translates into CASSETDRPKNIQYF.

This sequence joins TRBV29-1 and TRBJ2-1; D gene uncertain. Germline V gives CDR1 SQVTM, CDR2 ANQGSEA. V was shortened by 3 bases and J by 3 bases, with 9 bases between the two germline ends. The CDR3 sequence is 13 residues long. CDR3 amino acids: CSVEVKIYNEQFF. Written as DNA, the CDR3 is TGCAGCGTTGAGGTAAAGATCTACAATGAGCAGTTCTTC.

CDR3 sequence (DNA): TGCGCCAGCAGCTTAAGCCGGGACAACGTCTACACCTTC. It yields the protein CASSLSRDNVYTF. This chain uses TRBV5-1 with TRBJ1-2; perhaps TRBD1 as D (6 bases). The ends were cut back, 2 bases at V and 10 bases at J, with 15 bases in the middle. This CDR3 is built from 13 residues. The V gene's germline CDR1 is SGHRS and CDR2 YFSETQ.

Only one count was recorded for this clone. The chain links TRBV29-1 to TRBJ2-3, with D perhaps matching TRBD1 or TRBD2 (5 bases each). Deletions cut 3 bases from V and 3 bases from J, with 13 bases between. Germline CDR1 is SQVTM and CDR2 is ANQGSEA. The CDR3 is made up of 14 amino acids. The CDR3 DNA sequence: TGCAGCGTTGAGCCGGGACCACTGACAGATACGCAGTATTTT. Translated, it gives CSVEPGPLTDTQYF.

This clone appeared a single time. The rearrangement joins TRBV7-2 to TRBJ2-1, with 9 nucleotides matching TRBD2. Trimming at V came to 1 base and at J to 5 bases, leaving 3 bases not matched to a gene. The CDR3 has 15 residues. The germline gives CDR1 SGHTA, CDR2 FQGNSA. CDR3 coding DNA: TGTGCCAGCAGCTTAGGACTAGCGGTCCACAATGAGCAGTTCTTC. Translating gives CASSLGLAVHNEQFF.

The gene calls are TRBV29-1 and TRBJ2-7; D may be TRBD2 (7 bases). V lost 7 bases and J lost 2, with 18 bases in between. The germline V gene has CDR1 SQVTM and CDR2 ANQGSEA. The CDR3 extends over 14 amino acids. The CDR3, as DNA: TGCAGCGCGGGGGGCGGGGACGGTCCCTACGAGCAGTACTTC. It yields the protein CSAGGGDGPYEQYF.

The V call is TRBV11-2, the J call TRBJ2-2, with D uncertain. The CDR3 extends over 15 amino acids. In germline, CDR1 is SGHAT, CDR2 FQNNGV. V was pared by 5 bases and J by 1 base, with 11 bases between. The CDR3 nucleotides read TGTGCCAGCAGCCTGCCGTGGGGGAACACCGGGGAGCTGTTTTTT. Protein sequence: CASSLPWGNTGELFF.